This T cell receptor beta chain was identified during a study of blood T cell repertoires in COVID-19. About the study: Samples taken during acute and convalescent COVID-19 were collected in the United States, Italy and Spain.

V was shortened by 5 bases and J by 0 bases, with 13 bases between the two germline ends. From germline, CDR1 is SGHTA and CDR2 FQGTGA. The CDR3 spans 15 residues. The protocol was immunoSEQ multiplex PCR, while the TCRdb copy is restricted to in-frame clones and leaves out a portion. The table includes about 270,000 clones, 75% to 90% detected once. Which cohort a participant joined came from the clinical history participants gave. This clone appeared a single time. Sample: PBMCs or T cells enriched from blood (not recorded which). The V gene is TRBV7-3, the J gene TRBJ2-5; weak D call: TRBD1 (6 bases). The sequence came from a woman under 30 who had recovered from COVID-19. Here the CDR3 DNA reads TGTGCCAGCAGCCAGGGGAATGCGGACCAAGAGACCCAGTACTTC. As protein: CASSQGNADQETQYF.